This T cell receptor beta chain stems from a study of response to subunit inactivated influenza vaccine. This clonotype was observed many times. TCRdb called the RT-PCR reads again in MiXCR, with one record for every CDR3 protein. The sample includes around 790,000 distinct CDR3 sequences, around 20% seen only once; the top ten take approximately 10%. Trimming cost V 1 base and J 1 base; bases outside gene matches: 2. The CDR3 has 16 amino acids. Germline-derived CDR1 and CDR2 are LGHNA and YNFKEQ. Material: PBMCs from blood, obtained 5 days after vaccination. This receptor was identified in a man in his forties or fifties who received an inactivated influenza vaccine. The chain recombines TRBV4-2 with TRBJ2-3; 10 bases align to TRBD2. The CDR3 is CASSQGLAGGTDTQYF. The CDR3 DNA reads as TGTGCCAGCAGCCAAGGCCTAGCGGGGGGCACAGATACGCAGTATTTT.